Here is one T cell receptor (beta chain) with its context. The PCR employed 60 Vbeta primers together with 13 Jbeta primers. Using immunoSEQ multiplex PCR, the repertoire was profiled, and TCRdb retains in-frame clones only, with some absent. Counted here are more than 130,000 clones, 70% to 80% occurring once; the ten biggest clones make up 4.5% to 6.5%. This specimen belongs to a study of cytomegalovirus exposure and HLA in healthy donors. V gave up 1 base and J gave up 4 bases, with 9 bases separating them. Germline V gives CDR1 SQVTM, CDR2 ANQGSEA. The CDR3 is 13 residues long. The receptor was derived from a male donor in good health and CMV-seronegative. The specimen was PBMCs. The V and J genes are TRBV29-1 and TRBJ2-3, with a weak D call TRBD1 (5 bases). The CDR3: CSVEGQGPDTQYF. DNA of the CDR3: TGCAGCGTTGAAGGGCAGGGCCCAGATACGCAGTATTTT.